The clone carrying this T cell receptor (beta chain) was recorded only once. This sample is drawn from a study of PD-L1 blockade in urothelial cancer. The trim removed 3 bases at V and 0 bases at J, leaving 0 bases unmatched. CDR1 SGHRS and CDR2 YFSETQ come from the germline V gene. This CDR3 region has 13 residues. TCRdb keeps only in-frame clones here, not all; method: immunoSEQ multiplex PCR. The sample consists of around 80,000 clones, around 90% of them appearing once. Sample time point: peripheral blood 6 weeks after treatment start. Each patient presented with locally advanced or metastatic urothelial carcinoma.

The specimen was PBMCs, collected around atezolizumab (anti-PD-L1) treatment. The V call is TRBV5-1, the J call TRBJ2-7; 7 bases match TRBD1. The source is a woman older than 75 with urothelial cancer. Written as DNA, the CDR3 is TGCGCCAGCAGCTGGGACAGCTCCTACGAGCAGTACTTC. Its translation: CASSWDSSYEQYF.